This TCR beta chain emerged from a study of blood T cell repertoires in COVID-19. Looking at the study overall: Acute and convalescent COVID-19 specimens originated in the United States, Italy and Spain. PBMCs, B-cell-depleted T cells, or T cells were the source of the cDNA or gDNA that made up the material.

Germline loops: CDR1 DFQATT, CDR2 SNEGSKA (reference sequence). The CDR3 totals 11 residues. V was clipped by 6 bases and J by 3 bases, with 8 bases between them. Authors' analysis steps: Cell counts per sample came from amplifying reference gene primers. Measured with immunoSEQ multiplex PCR; TCRdb has only the in-frame clones, and not every one. That table supplies the V and J calls and clone size; D and trimming were determined from the DNA. There are about 64,000 clones in the sample; 85% to 90% occur only once, and approximately 3% lies in the top ten. The sample taken for sequencing was peripheral blood. This receptor was identified in a man aged 50-59 years with active COVID-19. The rearrangement links TRBV20-1 to TRBJ1-1, with D tentatively TRBD1 (5 bases). This CDR3 reads CSAPTDTEAFF. CDR3 DNA: TGCAGTGCCCCGACAGACACTGAAGCTTTCTTT.